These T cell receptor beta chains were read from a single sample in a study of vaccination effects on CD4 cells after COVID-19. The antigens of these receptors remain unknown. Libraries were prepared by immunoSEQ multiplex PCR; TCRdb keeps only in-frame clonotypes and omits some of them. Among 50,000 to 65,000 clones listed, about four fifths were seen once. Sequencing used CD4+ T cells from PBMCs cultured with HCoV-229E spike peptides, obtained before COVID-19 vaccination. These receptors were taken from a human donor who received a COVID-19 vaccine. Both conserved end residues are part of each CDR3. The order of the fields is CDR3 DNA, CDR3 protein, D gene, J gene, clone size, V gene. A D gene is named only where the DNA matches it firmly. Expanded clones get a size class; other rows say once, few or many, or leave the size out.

TGTGCCAGCAGCTATGACAGCGATGAGCAGTTCTTC	CASSYDSDEQFF	-	TRBJ2-1	-	TRBV11-3
TGTGCCACCAGTGATGCTCCCGATCTCTATGGCTACACCTTC	CATSDAPDLYGYTF	-	TRBJ1-2	-	TRBV24-1
TGTGCCAGTAGTATAACTCCCGGAAACACCATATATTTT	CASSITPGNTIYF	-	TRBJ1-3	-	TRBV19
TGCGCCAGCAGCTTGGCCAGTCAGGGGGGCCGTCGTGCCCAGTACTTC	CASSLASQGGRRAQYF	-	TRBJ2-5	-	TRBV5-1
TGTGCCAGCAGTGATATCAGTGAGGTCAAAAACATTCAGTACTTC	CASSDISEVKNIQYF	-	TRBJ2-4	-	TRBV2
TGTGCCAGCAGCTTTCGGGGGTCAGAGACCCAGTACTTC	CASSFRGSETQYF	-	TRBJ2-5	-	TRBV7-2
TGTGCCAGCACCCGACAGGCCTATGGCTACACCTTC	CASTRQAYGYTF	-	TRBJ1-2	few	TRBV5-6
TGTGCCAGCAGCTTAGGGCTAGCGGCCGGGAGGGGAAAAGAGACCCAGTACTTC	CASSLGLAAGRGKETQYF	TRBD2	TRBJ2-5	-	TRBV11-2
TGTGCCAGCAGCCAAGCGACAGGGAAATATGGCTACACCTTC	CASSQATGKYGYTF	TRBD1	TRBJ1-2	-	TRBV3-1/TRBV3-2
TGCAGCGTAGCGTACGGGGGGGCCGGGGAGACCCAGTACTTC	CSVAYGGAGETQYF	TRBD2	TRBJ2-5	-	TRBV29-1
TGTGCCAGCAGCCTAACTAGCGGGGCCACAGATACGCAGTATTTT	CASSLTSGATDTQYF	TRBD2	TRBJ2-3	-	TRBV7-9
TGTGCCAGCAGCCCACTAGACACCGGGGAGCTGTTTTTT	CASSPLDTGELFF	-	TRBJ2-2	-	TRBV7-9
TGTGCCAGCAGCTTGGGGCCGGTCTATGGCTACACCTTC	CASSLGPVYGYTF	-	TRBJ1-2	-	TRBV5-6
TGTGCCAGCAGCGCGGACAGGGCTAACACCGGGGAGCTGTTTTTT	CASSADRANTGELFF	TRBD1	TRBJ2-2	-	TRBV11-1
TGTGCCAGTAACGGAGACTCTGGAAACACCATATATTTT	CASNGDSGNTIYF	-	TRBJ1-3	-	TRBV19
TGCGCCAGCAGCCAAGATGCCACGCAGTATTTT	CASSQDATQYF	-	TRBJ2-3	few	TRBV4-1
TGTGCCAGCAGCCCCAGTAGCTCGGACACCATATATTTT	CASSPSSSDTIYF	-	TRBJ1-3	-	TRBV3-1/TRBV3-2
TGTGCCAGCAGCTTGGTTTTACAGGGGGGTTCTGGGGCCAACGTCCTGACTTTC	CASSLVLQGGSGANVLTF	TRBD1	TRBJ2-6	-	TRBV5-5
TGCGCCAGCAGCCAAGAACGGGGGAGCTCCTACAATGAGCAGTTCTTC	CASSQERGSSYNEQFF	-	TRBJ2-1	once	TRBV4-1
TGTGCCAGCAGCCGCAGGGAATACGCCGGAAACACCATATATTTT	CASSRREYAGNTIYF	-	TRBJ1-3	-	TRBV5-6
TGTGCCAGCGGGGGACCCACCGGGGAGCTGTTTTTT	CASGGPTGELFF	-	TRBJ2-2	-	TRBV11-3
TGCAGTGCTAGTGTCCTGAACTATGGCTACACCTTC	CSASVLNYGYTF	-	TRBJ1-2	-	TRBV20-1
TGCGCCAGCAGCATAGGACTGGCCTCTGGAAACACCATATATTTT	CASSIGLASGNTIYF	-	TRBJ1-3	-	TRBV5-1
TGTGCCGGGGGCACAGGGGCCACAGATACGCAGTATTTT	CAGGTGATDTQYF	TRBD1	TRBJ2-3	-	TRBV6-5
TGTGCCACCAGTGATCCCAGGACTAGCACAGAGACCCAGTACTTC	CATSDPRTSTETQYF	TRBD2	TRBJ2-5	-	TRBV24-1
TGTGCCAGCTCACTCAGGGTAGAGACCCAGTACTTC	CASSLRVETQYF	-	TRBJ2-5	-	TRBV18
TGTGCCAGCACCTACGAAGGGGACACCGGGGAGCTGTTTTTT	CASTYEGDTGELFF	-	TRBJ2-2	-	TRBV7-8
TGTGCCACCAGTGACCCCTCAGGGGGCACTGAAGCTTTCTTT	CATSDPSGGTEAFF	TRBD1	TRBJ1-1	-	TRBV24-1
TGTGCCAGCAGCTTCCCTTTTAGCATTCAGTACTTC	CASSFPFSIQYF	-	TRBJ2-4	-	TRBV7-9
TGCGCCAGCAGCTTGATTGCGGGGGCGAACACCGGGGAGCTGTTTTTT	CASSLIAGANTGELFF	TRBD2	TRBJ2-2	few	TRBV5-1
TGTGCCACCAGTGAACCGGGACAGGGGGGATACAATGAGCAGTTCTTC	CATSEPGQGGYNEQFF	TRBD1	TRBJ2-1	-	TRBV24-1
TGTGCCAGCAGTCAAAACAGCGGCACAGATACGCAGTATTTT	CASSQNSGTDTQYF	-	TRBJ2-3	-	TRBV28
TGTGCTAGTGGTGAGGGACCCAAGGACTATGGCTACACCTTC	CASGEGPKDYGYTF	-	TRBJ1-2	-	TRBV12-5
TGTGCCAGCAGTGGGACAGGGAAAACCAATGAGCAGTTCTTC	CASSGTGKTNEQFF	TRBD1	TRBJ2-1	-	TRBV28
TGTGCCAGCAAGGGGCAGGGGAGAGGCAATCAGCCCCAGCATTTT	CASKGQGRGNQPQHF	-	TRBJ1-5	-	TRBV6-5
TGTGCCAGCAGGACTAGCGGGGGGGCCGGAACAGATACGCAGTATTTT	CASRTSGGAGTDTQYF	TRBD2	TRBJ2-3	-	TRBV19
TGTGCCAGCAGTACTACCGACAGGGGTTGGACCGGGGAGCTGTTTTTT	CASSTTDRGWTGELFF	TRBD1	TRBJ2-2	-	TRBV27
TGTGCCAGCAGCTGGGACGCCGTGAACACTGAAGCTTTCTTT	CASSWDAVNTEAFF	-	TRBJ1-1	-	TRBV7-3
TGTGCCAGCAGTGAAGTAGACAGGGGGCTGACTAATGAAAAACTGTTTTTT	CASSEVDRGLTNEKLFF	TRBD1	TRBJ1-4	-	TRBV6-1
TGCGCCAGCAGTGGGCCAGTAGGACAGGGATCAGGAGGTCAGCCCCAGCATTTT	CASSGPVGQGSGGQPQHF	TRBD1	TRBJ1-5	-	TRBV10-1
TGTGCCAGCATCCTCGCTCCGGGGTCGGGAGGCTACACCTTC	CASILAPGSGGYTF	-	TRBJ1-2	-	TRBV28
TGTGCCAGCAGCTTAGCGGGTGGGAACACTGAAGCTTTCTTT	CASSLAGGNTEAFF	-	TRBJ1-1	-	TRBV7-2
TGTGCCAGCACAGGGGGAGGTGAAAAACTGTTTTTT	CASTGGGEKLFF	TRBD1	TRBJ1-4	-	TRBV7-2
TGCAGTGCCCGCCGGAGTCAGCCCCAGCATTTT	CSARRSQPQHF	-	TRBJ1-5	-	TRBV20-1
TGTGCCAGCAGCCCAAGGACTACCCAGTACTTC	CASSPRTTQYF	-	TRBJ2-5	-	TRBV7-2
TGTGCCAGCAGTCCATACGGGACAGGGATGTCGAGCGAGCAGTTCTTC	CASSPYGTGMSSEQFF	TRBD1	TRBJ2-1	-	TRBV27
TGTGCCAGCAGCTTGGTTCTGAACACCGGGGAGCTGTTTTTT	CASSLVLNTGELFF	-	TRBJ2-2	-	TRBV5-5
TGTGCCAGCAGCATCGACGGCGGCTCCTACAATGAGCAGTTCTTC	CASSIDGGSYNEQFF	-	TRBJ2-1	-	TRBV6-5
TGTGCCAGCAGAACGCCAGGGCCTGGAAACACCATATATTTT	CASRTPGPGNTIYF	-	TRBJ1-3	-	TRBV28
TGTGCCAGCAGCACCCGAGGGGGCACAGATACGCAGTATTTT	CASSTRGGTDTQYF	-	TRBJ2-3	-	TRBV9
TGCAGCGTTATAACAGGGGTCAACACCGGGGAGCTGTTTTTT	CSVITGVNTGELFF	TRBD1	TRBJ2-2	-	TRBV29-1